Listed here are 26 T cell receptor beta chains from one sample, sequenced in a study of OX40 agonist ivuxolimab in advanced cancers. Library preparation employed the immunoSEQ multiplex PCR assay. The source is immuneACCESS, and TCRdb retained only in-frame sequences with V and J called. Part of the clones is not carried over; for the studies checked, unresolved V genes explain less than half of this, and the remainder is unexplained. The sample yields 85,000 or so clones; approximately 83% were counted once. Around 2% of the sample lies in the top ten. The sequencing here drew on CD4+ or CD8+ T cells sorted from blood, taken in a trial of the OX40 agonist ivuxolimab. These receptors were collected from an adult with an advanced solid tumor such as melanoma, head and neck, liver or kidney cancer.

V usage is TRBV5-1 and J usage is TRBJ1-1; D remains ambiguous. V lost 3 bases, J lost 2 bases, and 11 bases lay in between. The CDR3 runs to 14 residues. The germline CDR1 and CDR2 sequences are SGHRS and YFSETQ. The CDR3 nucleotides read TGCGCCAGCAGCTCGGAGGTTTCAAACACTGAAGCTTTCTTT. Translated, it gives CASSSEVSNTEAFF. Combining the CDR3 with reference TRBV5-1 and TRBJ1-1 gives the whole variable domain KAGVTQTPRYLIKTRGQQVTLSCSPISGHRSVSWYQQTPGQGLQFLFEYFSETQRNKGNFPGRFSGRQFSNSRSEMNVSTLELGDSALYLCASSSEVSNTEAFFGQGTRLTVV.

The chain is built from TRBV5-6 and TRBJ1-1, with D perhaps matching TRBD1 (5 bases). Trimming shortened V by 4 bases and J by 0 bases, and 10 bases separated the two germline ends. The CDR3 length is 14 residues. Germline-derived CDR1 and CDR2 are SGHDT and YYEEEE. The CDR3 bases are TGTGCCAGCAGCCCGACAGTGTTGAACACTGAAGCTTTCTTT. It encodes CASSPTVLNTEAFF.

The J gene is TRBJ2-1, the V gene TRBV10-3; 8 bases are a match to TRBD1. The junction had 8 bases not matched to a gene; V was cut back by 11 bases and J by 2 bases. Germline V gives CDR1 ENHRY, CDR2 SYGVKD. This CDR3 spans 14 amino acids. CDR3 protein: CAAWTGRAYNEQFF. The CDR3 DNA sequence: TGTGCCGCCTGGACAGGGCGGGCCTACAATGAGCAGTTCTTC.

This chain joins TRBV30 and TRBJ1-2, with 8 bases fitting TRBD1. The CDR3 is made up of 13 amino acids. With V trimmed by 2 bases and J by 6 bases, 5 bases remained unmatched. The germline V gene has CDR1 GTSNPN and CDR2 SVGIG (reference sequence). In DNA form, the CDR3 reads TGTGCCTGGAGTCCAGGGGGCGGACATGGCTACACCTTC. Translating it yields CAWSPGGGHGYTF.

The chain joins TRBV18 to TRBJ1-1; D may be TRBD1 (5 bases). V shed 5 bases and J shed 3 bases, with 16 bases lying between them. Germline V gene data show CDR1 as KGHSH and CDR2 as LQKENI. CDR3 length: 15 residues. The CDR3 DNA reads TGTGCCAGCTCATCCCGCGCAGGGCGGGACACTGAAGCTTTCTTT. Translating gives CASSSRAGRDTEAFF.

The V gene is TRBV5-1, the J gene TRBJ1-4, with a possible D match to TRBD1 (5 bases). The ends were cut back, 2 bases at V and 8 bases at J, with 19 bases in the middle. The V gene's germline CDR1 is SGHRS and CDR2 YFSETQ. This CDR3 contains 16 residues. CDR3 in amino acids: CASSLNTGTGSEKLFF. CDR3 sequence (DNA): TGCGCCAGCAGCTTAAATACCGGGACGGGTTCGGAAAAACTGTTTTTT.

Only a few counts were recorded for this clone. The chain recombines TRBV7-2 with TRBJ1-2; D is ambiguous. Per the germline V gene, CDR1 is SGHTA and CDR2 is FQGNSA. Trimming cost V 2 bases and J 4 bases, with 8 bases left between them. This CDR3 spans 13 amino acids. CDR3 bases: TGTGCCAGCAGCTTATTTAGAATCTATGGCTACACCTTC. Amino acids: CASSLFRIYGYTF.

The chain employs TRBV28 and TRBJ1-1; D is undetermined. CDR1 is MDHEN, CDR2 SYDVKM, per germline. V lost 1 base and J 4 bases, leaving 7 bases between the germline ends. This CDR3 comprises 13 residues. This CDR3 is CASSLFGSTEAFF. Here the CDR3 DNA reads TGTGCCAGCAGTTTATTTGGGAGCACTGAAGCTTTCTTT. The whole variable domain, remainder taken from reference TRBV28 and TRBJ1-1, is DVKVTQSSRYLVKRTGEKVFLECVQDMDHENMFWYRQDPGLGLRLIYFSYDVKMKEKGDIPEGYSVSREKKERFSLILESASTNQTSMYLCASSLFGSTEAFFGQGTRLTVV.

The CDR3 DNA reads TGCAGCGTTGAAGCCTTTGGGACAGGGGGTTTCTTC. This translates into CSVEAFGTGGFF. The genes are TRBV29-1 and TRBJ2-1, with TRBD1 matching 11 bases. The ends lost 1 base at V and 16 bases at J; junction bases unmatched: 6. Germline CDR1 and CDR2: SQVTM and ANQGSEA. The length of the CDR3 is 12 residues.

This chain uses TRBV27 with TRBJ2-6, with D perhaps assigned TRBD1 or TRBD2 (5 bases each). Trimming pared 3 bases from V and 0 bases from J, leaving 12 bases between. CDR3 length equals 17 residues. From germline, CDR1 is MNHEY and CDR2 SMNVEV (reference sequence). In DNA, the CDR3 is TGTGCCAGCAGTTTGGGGGACCTCCACTCTGGGGCCAACGTCCTGACTTTC. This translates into CASSLGDLHSGANVLTF.

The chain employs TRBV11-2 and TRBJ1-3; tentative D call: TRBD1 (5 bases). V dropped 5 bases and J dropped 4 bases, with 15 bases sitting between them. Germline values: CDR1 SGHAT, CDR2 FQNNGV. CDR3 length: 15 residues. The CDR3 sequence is CASSILAGRGNTIYF. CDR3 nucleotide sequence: TGTGCCAGCAGCATACTCGCAGGGAGAGGAAACACCATATATTTT.

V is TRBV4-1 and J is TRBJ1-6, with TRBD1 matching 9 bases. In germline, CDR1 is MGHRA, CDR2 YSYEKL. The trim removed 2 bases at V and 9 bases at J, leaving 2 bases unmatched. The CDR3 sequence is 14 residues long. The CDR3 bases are TGCGCCAGCAGCCAACCGGGACAGGGTTCACCCCTCCACTTT. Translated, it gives CASSQPGQGSPLHF.

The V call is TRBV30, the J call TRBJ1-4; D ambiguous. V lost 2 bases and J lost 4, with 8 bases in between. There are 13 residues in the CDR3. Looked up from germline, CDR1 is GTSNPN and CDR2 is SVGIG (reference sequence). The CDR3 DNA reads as TGTGCCTGGAGTAATTCCGTTAATGAAAAACTGTTTTTT. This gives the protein CAWSNSVNEKLFF.

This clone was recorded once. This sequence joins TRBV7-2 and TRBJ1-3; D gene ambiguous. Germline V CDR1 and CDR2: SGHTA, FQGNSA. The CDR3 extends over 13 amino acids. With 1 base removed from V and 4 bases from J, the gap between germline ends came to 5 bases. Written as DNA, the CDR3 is TGTGCCAGCAGCTTAGGGTTGGGAAACACCATATATTTT. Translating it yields CASSLGLGNTIYF.

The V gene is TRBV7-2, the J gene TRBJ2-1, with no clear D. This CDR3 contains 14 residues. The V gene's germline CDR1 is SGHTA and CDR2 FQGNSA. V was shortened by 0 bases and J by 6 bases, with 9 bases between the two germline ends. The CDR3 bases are TGTGCCAGCAGCTTAGCGGTCGAATCCAATGAGCAGTTCTTC. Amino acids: CASSLAVESNEQFF.

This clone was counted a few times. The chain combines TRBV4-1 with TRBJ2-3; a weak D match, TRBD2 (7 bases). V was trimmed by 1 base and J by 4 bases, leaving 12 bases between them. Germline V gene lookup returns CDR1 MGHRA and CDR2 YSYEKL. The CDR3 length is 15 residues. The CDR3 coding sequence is TGCGCCAGCAGCCAAGGGCGGGGGCGCCCAGATACGCAGTATTTT. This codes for CASSQGRGRPDTQYF.

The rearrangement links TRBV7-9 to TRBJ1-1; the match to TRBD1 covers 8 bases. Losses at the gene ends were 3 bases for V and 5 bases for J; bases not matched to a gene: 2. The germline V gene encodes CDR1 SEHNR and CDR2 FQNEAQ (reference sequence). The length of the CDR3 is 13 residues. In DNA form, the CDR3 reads TGTGCCAGCAGCTTGCAGGGGGCAACTGAAGCTTTCTTT. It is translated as CASSLQGATEAFF.

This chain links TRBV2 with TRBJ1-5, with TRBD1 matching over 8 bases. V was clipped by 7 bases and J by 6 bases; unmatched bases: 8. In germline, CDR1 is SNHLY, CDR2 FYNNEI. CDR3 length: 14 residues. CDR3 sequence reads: CASNDRGEGQPQHF. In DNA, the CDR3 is TGTGCCAGCAATGACAGGGGTGAAGGTCAGCCCCAGCATTTT.

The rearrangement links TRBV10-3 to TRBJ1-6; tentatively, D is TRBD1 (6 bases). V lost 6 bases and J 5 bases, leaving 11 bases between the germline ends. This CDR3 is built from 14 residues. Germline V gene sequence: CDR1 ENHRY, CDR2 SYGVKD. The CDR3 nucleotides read TGTGCCATCAGCCTAGACAGGAATAATTCACCCCTCCACTTT. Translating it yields CAISLDRNNSPLHF.

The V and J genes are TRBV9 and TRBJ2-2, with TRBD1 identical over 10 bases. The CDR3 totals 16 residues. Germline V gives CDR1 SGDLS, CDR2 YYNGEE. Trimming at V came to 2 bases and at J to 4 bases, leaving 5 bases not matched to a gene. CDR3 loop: CASSVAGTGVTGELFF. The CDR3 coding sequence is TGTGCCAGCAGCGTGGCCGGGACAGGGGTCACCGGGGAGCTGTTTTTT. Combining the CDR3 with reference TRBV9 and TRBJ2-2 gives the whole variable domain DSGVTQTPKHLITATGQRVTLRCSPRSGDLSVYWYQQSLDQGLQFLIQYYNGEERAKGNILERFSAQQFPDLHSELNLSSLELGDSALYFCASSVAGTGVTGELFFGEGSRLTVL.

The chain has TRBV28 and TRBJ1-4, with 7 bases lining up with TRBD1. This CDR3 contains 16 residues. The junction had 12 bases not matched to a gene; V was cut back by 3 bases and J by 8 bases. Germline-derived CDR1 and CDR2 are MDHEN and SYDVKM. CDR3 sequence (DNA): TGTGCCAGCAGTTTTAATCTGGGCAGGGGGAGGGAAAAACTGTTTTTT. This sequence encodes CASSFNLGRGREKLFF. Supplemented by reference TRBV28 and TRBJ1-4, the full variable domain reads DVKVTQSSRYLVKRTGEKVFLECVQDMDHENMFWYRQDPGLGLRLIYFSYDVKMKEKGDIPEGYSVSREKKERFSLILESASTNQTSMYLCASSFNLGRGREKLFFGSGTQLSVL.

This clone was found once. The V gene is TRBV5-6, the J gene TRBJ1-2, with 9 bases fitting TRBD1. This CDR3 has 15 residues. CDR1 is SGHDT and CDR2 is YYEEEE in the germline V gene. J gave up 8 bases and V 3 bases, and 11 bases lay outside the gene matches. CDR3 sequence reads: CASSSEWTGEWGYTF. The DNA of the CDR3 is TGTGCCAGCAGCTCCGAATGGACAGGGGAATGGGGCTACACCTTC.

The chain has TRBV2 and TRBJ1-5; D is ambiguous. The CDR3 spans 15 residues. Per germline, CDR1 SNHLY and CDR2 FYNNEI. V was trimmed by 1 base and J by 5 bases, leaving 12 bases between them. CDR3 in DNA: TGTGCCAGCAGTGAAGTTCTTAGGGTGGATCAGCCCCAGCATTTT. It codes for CASSEVLRVDQPQHF.

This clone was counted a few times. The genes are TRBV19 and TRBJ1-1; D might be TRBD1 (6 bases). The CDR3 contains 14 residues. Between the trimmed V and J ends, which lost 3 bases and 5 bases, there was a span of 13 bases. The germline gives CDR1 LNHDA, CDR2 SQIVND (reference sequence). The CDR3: CASSMAGGWTEAFF. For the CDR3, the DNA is TGTGCCAGTAGTATGGCCGGGGGCTGGACTGAAGCTTTCTTT.

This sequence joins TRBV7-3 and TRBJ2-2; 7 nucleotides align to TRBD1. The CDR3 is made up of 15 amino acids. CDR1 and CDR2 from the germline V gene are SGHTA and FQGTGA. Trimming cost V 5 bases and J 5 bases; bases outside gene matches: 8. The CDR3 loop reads CASSATGRDTGELFF. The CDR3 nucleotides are TGTGCCAGCAGCGCGACAGGGAGAGATACCGGGGAGCTGTTTTTT.

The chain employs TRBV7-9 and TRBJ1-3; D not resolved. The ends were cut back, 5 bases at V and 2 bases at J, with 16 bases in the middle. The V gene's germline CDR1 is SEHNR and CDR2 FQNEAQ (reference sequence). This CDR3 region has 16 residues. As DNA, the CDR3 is TGTGCCAGCAGCCCACCCGTGGGGATGGCTGGAAACACCATATATTTT. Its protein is CASSPPVGMAGNTIYF. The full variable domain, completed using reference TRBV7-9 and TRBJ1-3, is DTGVSQNPRHKITKRGQNVTFRCDPISEHNRLYWYRQTLGQGPEFLTYFQNEAQLEKSRLLSDRFSAERPKGSFSTLEIQRTEQGDSAMYLCASSPPVGMAGNTIYFGEGSWLTVV.